These T cell receptor beta chains were read from a single sample in a study of OX40 agonist ivuxolimab in advanced cancers. The repertoire was sequenced with immunoSEQ multiplex PCR; TCRdb's copy has only in-frame clones and lacks some. In the table there are about 89,000 clones, around 84% of which are singletons. The material was CD4+ or CD8+ T cells sorted from blood, obtained in a trial of the OX40 agonist ivuxolimab. These TCRs come from an adult with an advanced solid tumor such as melanoma, head and neck, liver or kidney cancer. Each CDR3 is given with its conserved first and last residue. Each record gives: V gene, CDR3 length, D gene, J gene, clone size, CDR3 protein, CDR3 DNA. A D gene is named only where the DNA matches it firmly. Rows may omit the clone size; those that give it use once, few, many or a size class.

V gene: TRBV4-1; CDR3 length: 15; D gene: -; J gene: TRBJ1-2; clone size: -; CDR3 protein: CASSQETVSNYGYTF; CDR3 DNA: TGCGCCAGCAGCCAAGAGACAGTTTCTAACTATGGCTACACCTTC
V gene: TRBV4-1; CDR3 length: 15; D gene: -; J gene: TRBJ1-3; clone size: -; CDR3 protein: CASSQEPGSGNTIYF; CDR3 DNA: TGCGCCAGCAGCCAAGAACCGGGCTCTGGAAACACCATATATTTT
V gene: TRBV4-1; CDR3 length: 15; D gene: -; J gene: TRBJ1-1; clone size: -; CDR3 protein: CASSYPDRLSTEAFF; CDR3 DNA: TGCGCCAGCAGCTACCCAGACAGATTGAGCACTGAAGCTTTCTTT
V gene: TRBV6-6; CDR3 length: 16; D gene: TRBD1; J gene: TRBJ1-2; clone size: once; CDR3 protein: CASSYKAGGWDYGYTF; CDR3 DNA: TGTGCCAGCAGTTACAAGGCAGGGGGCTGGGACTATGGCTACACCTTC
V gene: TRBV6-1; CDR3 length: 12; D gene: -; J gene: TRBJ1-1; clone size: -; CDR3 protein: CASRDLNTEAFF; CDR3 DNA: TGTGCCAGCAGGGACCTCAACACTGAAGCTTTCTTT
V gene: TRBV19; CDR3 length: 14; D gene: -; J gene: TRBJ2-5; clone size: -; CDR3 protein: CASSTRTGEETQYF; CDR3 DNA: TGTGCCAGTAGTACCCGGACTGGAGAAGAGACCCAGTACTTC
V gene: TRBV13; CDR3 length: 14; D gene: TRBD1; J gene: TRBJ2-7; clone size: once; CDR3 protein: CASSSGQGAYEQYF; CDR3 DNA: TGTGCCAGCAGCTCAGGGCAGGGGGCATACGAGCAGTACTTC
V gene: TRBV5-1; CDR3 length: 18; D gene: TRBD2; J gene: TRBJ2-1; clone size: -; CDR3 protein: CASSLGTSGMSSYNEQFF; CDR3 DNA: TGCGCCAGCAGCTTGGGGACTAGCGGGATGAGCTCCTACAATGAGCAGTTCTTC
V gene: TRBV27; CDR3 length: 17; D gene: -; J gene: TRBJ2-1; clone size: -; CDR3 protein: CASSLFAAGRQVNEQFF; CDR3 DNA: TGTGCCAGCAGTTTATTCGCCGCTGGCAGGCAAGTGAATGAGCAGTTCTTC
V gene: TRBV9; CDR3 length: 18; D gene: TRBD2; J gene: TRBJ2-3; clone size: -; CDR3 protein: CASSGREASGSFTDTQYF; CDR3 DNA: TGTGCCAGCAGCGGACGGGAGGCTAGCGGGTCCTTCACAGATACGCAGTATTTT
V gene: TRBV27; CDR3 length: 13; D gene: -; J gene: TRBJ2-6; clone size: -; CDR3 protein: CASRTSGANVLTF; CDR3 DNA: TGTGCCAGCAGGACCTCTGGGGCCAACGTCCTGACTTTC
V gene: TRBV27; CDR3 length: 16; D gene: -; J gene: TRBJ1-2; clone size: -; CDR3 protein: CASSRRGGVANYGYTF; CDR3 DNA: TGTGCCAGCAGCCGACGGGGGGGGGTAGCTAACTATGGCTACACCTTC
V gene: TRBV7-9; CDR3 length: 16; D gene: -; J gene: TRBJ2-1; clone size: -; CDR3 protein: CASSLRNATSYNEQFF; CDR3 DNA: TGTGCCAGCAGCTTACGAAACGCCACCTCCTACAATGAGCAGTTCTTC
V gene: TRBV9; CDR3 length: 19; D gene: TRBD2; J gene: TRBJ2-3; clone size: -; CDR3 protein: CASSVDPLRSGGRTDTQYF; CDR3 DNA: TGTGCCAGCAGCGTGGATCCCTTACGGAGCGGGGGGCGCACAGATACGCAGTATTTT
V gene: TRBV2; CDR3 length: 14; D gene: -; J gene: TRBJ1-4; clone size: -; CDR3 protein: CASSPGTAVGKLFF; CDR3 DNA: TGTGCCAGCAGTCCGGGGACCGCCGTGGGAAAACTGTTTTTT